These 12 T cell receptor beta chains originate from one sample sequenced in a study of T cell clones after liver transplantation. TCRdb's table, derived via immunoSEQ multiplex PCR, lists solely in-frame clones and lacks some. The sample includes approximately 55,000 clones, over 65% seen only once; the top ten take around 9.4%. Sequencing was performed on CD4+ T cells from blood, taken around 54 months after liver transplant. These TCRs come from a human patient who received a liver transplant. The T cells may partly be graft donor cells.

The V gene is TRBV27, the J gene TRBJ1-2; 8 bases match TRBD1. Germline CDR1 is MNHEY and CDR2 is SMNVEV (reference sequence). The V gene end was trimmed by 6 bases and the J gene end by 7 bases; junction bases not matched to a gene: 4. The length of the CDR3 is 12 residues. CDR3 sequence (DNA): TGTGCCAGCAGACAGGGGGAGTCTGGCTACACCTTC. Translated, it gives CASRQGESGYTF.

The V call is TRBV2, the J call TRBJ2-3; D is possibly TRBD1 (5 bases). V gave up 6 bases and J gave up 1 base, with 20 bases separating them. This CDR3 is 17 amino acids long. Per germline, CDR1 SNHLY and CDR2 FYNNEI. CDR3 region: CASSTDLGQARTDTQYF. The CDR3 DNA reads TGTGCCAGCAGCACAGACCTAGGACAAGCTCGCACAGATACGCAGTATTTT.

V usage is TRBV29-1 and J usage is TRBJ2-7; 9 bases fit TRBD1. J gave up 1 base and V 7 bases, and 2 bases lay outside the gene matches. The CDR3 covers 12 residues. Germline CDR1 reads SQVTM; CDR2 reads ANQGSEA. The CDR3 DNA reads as TGCAGCGGGGGACAGGGATCCTACGAGCAGTACTTC. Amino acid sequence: CSGGQGSYEQYF.

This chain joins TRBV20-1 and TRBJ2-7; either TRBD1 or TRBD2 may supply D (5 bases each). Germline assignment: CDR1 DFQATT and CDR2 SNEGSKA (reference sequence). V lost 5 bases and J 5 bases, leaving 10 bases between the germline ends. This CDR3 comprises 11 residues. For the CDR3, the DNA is TGCAGTGCTGAGTTGGGGGACGAGCAGTACTTC. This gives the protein CSAELGDEQYF.

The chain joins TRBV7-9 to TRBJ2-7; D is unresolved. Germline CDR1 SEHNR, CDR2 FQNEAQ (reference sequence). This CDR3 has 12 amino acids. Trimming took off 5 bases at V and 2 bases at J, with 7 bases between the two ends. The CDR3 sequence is CASSLQTYEQYF. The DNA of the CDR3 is TGTGCCAGCAGCCTTCAGACCTACGAGCAGTACTTC.

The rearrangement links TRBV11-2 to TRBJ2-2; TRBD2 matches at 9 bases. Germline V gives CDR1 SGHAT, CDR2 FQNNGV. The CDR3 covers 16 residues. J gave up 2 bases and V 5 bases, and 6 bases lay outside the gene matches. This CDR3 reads CASSLQLAGNTGELFF. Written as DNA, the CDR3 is TGTGCCAGCAGCCTTCAACTAGCGGGTAACACCGGGGAGCTGTTTTTT.

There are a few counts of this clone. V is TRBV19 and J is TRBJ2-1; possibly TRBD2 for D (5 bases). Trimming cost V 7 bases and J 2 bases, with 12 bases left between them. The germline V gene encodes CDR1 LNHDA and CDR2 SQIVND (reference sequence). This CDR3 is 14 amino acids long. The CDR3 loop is CASMPSGAYNEQFF. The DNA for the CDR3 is TGTGCCAGTATGCCCTCCGGGGCCTACAATGAGCAGTTCTTC.

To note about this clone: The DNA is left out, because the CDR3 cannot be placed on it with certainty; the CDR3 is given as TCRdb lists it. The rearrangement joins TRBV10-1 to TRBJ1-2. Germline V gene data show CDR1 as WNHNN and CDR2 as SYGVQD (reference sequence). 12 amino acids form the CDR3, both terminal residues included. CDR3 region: CASSEVGGGSTF.

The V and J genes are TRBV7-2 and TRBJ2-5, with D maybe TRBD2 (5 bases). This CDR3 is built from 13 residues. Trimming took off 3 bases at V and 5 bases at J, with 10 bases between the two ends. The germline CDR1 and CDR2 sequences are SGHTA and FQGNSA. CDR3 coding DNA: TGTGCCAGCAGCTTCGGACTGAGGGAGACCCAGTACTTC. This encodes CASSFGLRETQYF.

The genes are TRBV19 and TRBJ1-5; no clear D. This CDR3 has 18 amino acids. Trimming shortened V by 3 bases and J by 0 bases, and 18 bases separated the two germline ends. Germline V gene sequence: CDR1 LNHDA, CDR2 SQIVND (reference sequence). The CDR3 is CASSIFSTVHYSNQPQHF. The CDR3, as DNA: TGTGCCAGTAGTATCTTCTCGACGGTTCACTATAGCAATCAGCCCCAGCATTTT.

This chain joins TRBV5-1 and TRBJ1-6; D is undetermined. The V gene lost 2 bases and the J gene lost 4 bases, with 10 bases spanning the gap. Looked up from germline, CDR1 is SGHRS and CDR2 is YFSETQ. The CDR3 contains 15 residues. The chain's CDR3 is CASSLDNQYNSPLHF. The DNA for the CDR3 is TGCGCCAGCAGCTTAGATAATCAATATAATTCACCCCTCCACTTT.

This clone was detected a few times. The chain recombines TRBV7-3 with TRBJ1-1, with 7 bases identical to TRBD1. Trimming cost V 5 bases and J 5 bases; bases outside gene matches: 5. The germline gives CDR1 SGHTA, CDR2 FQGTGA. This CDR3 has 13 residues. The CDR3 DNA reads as TGTGCCAGCAGCCTGGACAGGAATACTGAAGCTTTCTTT. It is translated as CASSLDRNTEAFF.